This T cell receptor (beta chain) was obtained from a study of CD8+ T cells in alopecia areata. cDNA prepared by RNA extraction and subsequent reverse transcription served as the template for sequencing. Some clones are missing from TCRdb's copy, which holds only in-frame ones; the method was immunoSEQ multiplex PCR. The data contain around 150,000 clones, roughly 58% of them seen just once; the ten biggest clones take up 36%. The V gene's germline CDR1 is GTSNPN and CDR2 SVGIG (reference sequence). CDR3 length: 13 residues. J lost 0 bases, V lost 8 bases, and 7 bases had no gene match. V is TRBV30 and J is TRBJ2-7, with 7 bases lining up with TRBD1. The specimen was CD8+ T cells sorted from blood. The clonotype originates from a human donor in good health. The CDR3 region has the DNA TGTGCCGTATCCCGGGACAGCTCCTACGAGCAGTACTTC. Protein product: CAVSRDSSYEQYF.